A single sample gave rise to the 30 T cell receptor beta chains below, sequenced in a study of shared clonotypes between healthy human individuals. Some clones are missing from TCRdb's copy, which holds only in-frame ones; the method was immunoSEQ multiplex PCR. The table shows around 1.1 million clones, with more than 75% occurring only once. The sample comprised memory CD4+ T cells from PBMCs. Indicated subset: CD45RA-negative fraction. All receptors come from a man younger than 30 in good health. Some clones in this sample may be carry-over from other donors' samples.

The CDR3 spells CARKSASGHNEQFF. DNA of the CDR3: TGTGCCAGAAAATCCGCTAGCGGACACAATGAGCAGTTCTTC. The chain joins TRBV19 to TRBJ2-1; TRBD2 agrees at 7 bases. Looked up from germline, CDR1 is LNHDA and CDR2 is SQIVND (reference sequence). This CDR3 is built from 14 residues. V was clipped by 9 bases and J by 5 bases; unmatched bases: 10.

V and J are TRBV5-6 and TRBJ1-1; maybe TRBD1 (6 bases). This CDR3 spans 13 amino acids. V was clipped by 4 bases and J by 7 bases, with 14 bases between them. The germline V gene encodes CDR1 SGHDT and CDR2 YYEEEE. Here the CDR3 DNA reads TGTGCCAGCAGCAAAACCCGGACAGATGAAGCTTTCTTT. It encodes CASSKTRTDEAFF.

The chain couples TRBV5-1 to TRBJ1-4; D possibly corresponds to TRBD1 (5 bases). V was cut by 6 bases and J by 7 bases, with 13 bases left in between. The CDR3 sequence is 13 residues long. Germline V CDR1 and CDR2: SGHRS, YFSETQ. In DNA form, the CDR3 reads TGCGCCAGCACTATCCAGGGTGGTGAAAAACTGTTTTTT. Protein sequence: CASTIQGGEKLFF.

CDR3 in amino acids: CASSPRSGTGGADTQYF. CDR3 DNA: TGTGCCAGCAGCCCACGCTCTGGGACAGGGGGCGCAGATACGCAGTATTTT. V usage is TRBV7-9 and J usage is TRBJ2-3; TRBD1 agrees at 12 bases. With 5 bases clipped from V and 4 bases from J, the junction kept 10 bases outside the gene matches. Germline assignment: CDR1 SEHNR and CDR2 FQNEAQ (reference sequence). The CDR3 runs 17 residues.

The chain uses TRBV2 and TRBJ2-7; a possible D gene is TRBD2 (7 bases). The V gene's germline CDR1 is SNHLY and CDR2 FYNNEI. This CDR3 has 15 amino acids. V lost 6 bases, J lost 7 bases, and 22 bases lay in between. The CDR3 DNA reads TGTGCCAGCAGGGGCCGGGGGCTAGCGGAGTGGGAGCAGTACTTC. Protein product: CASRGRGLAEWEQYF.

The chain is built from TRBV25-1 and TRBJ2-5; a weak D match, TRBD1 (5 bases). This CDR3 has 14 residues. V lost 5 bases and J lost 4, with 14 bases in between. CDR1 and CDR2 (germline): MGHDK, SYGVNS. The CDR3: CASSKAGPGETQYF. CDR3 nucleotide sequence: TGTGCCAGCAGTAAGGCAGGGCCCGGAGAGACCCAGTACTTC.

The rearrangement joins TRBV11-2 to TRBJ2-5; D may be TRBD1 (6 bases). There are 14 residues in the CDR3. Trimming stripped 5 bases from V and 2 bases from J, with 12 bases between. CDR1 and CDR2 (germline): SGHAT, FQNNGV. The CDR3 bases are TGTGCCAGCAGCCTCTCCACAGGGCAAGAGACCCAGTACTTC. Its protein product is CASSLSTGQETQYF.

V is TRBV7-3 and J is TRBJ2-4; no clear D. CDR3 length equals 17 residues. Trimming stripped 5 bases from V and 0 bases from J, with 17 bases between. Germline lookup yields CDR1 SGHTA and CDR2 FQGTGA. The CDR3 region is CASSPEWDLLAKNIQYF. The CDR3 DNA follows: TGTGCCAGCAGCCCCGAGTGGGATCTACTAGCCAAAAACATTCAGTACTTC.

The chain carries TRBV6-5 and TRBJ2-2; possibly TRBD2 for D (5 bases). This CDR3 spans 14 amino acids. Trimming took off 2 bases at V and 4 bases at J, with 8 bases between the two ends. CDR1 is MNHEY and CDR2 is SVGAGI in the germline V gene. The CDR3 DNA sequence: TGTGCCAGCAGTTACCTGGGAGCCACCGGGGAGCTGTTTTTT. It encodes CASSYLGATGELFF.

In this sample, this clone turned up a few times. The rearrangement joins TRBV9 to TRBJ2-7; 10 bases are shared with TRBD1. V dropped 0 bases and J dropped 5; count of bases not matched to a gene: 11. This CDR3 comprises 17 residues. Germline assignment: CDR1 SGDLS and CDR2 YYNGEE. The CDR3 sequence: CASSVGVMGQGIHEQYF. CDR3 nucleotides: TGTGCCAGCAGCGTAGGAGTTATGGGACAGGGGATCCACGAGCAGTACTTC.

The J gene is TRBJ2-1, the V gene TRBV10-3; no reliable D call. CDR1 is ENHRY, CDR2 SYGVKD, per germline. Trimming took off 10 bases at V and 5 bases at J, with 18 bases between the two ends. The CDR3 runs 14 residues. DNA for the CDR3: TGTGCCACCTCCCCACCCAGAAGAGACAATGAGCAGTTCTTC. This codes for CATSPPRRDNEQFF.

The chain uses TRBV4-2 and TRBJ2-3; tentative D call: TRBD2 (6 bases). Germline CDR1 is LGHNA and CDR2 is YNFKEQ. V lost 1 base, J lost 1 base, and 12 bases lay in between. This CDR3 region has 16 residues. DNA of the CDR3: TGTGCCAGCAGCCAAGGCCTAGCGAGCCGCACAGATACGCAGTATTTT. Amino acids: CASSQGLASRTDTQYF.

This chain joins TRBV6-5 and TRBJ2-7, with unresolved D. The CDR3 length is 15 residues. Trimming pared 5 bases from V and 2 bases from J, leaving 16 bases between. CDR1 MNHEY and CDR2 SVGAGI come from the germline V gene. CDR3 DNA sequence: TGTGCCAGCAGTCACGTCCAGGTCGTTCCCTACGAGCAGTACTTC. Protein product: CASSHVQVVPYEQYF.

This rearrangement joins TRBV9 to TRBJ1-3; D is unclear. The CDR3 runs to 14 residues. The V and J ends lost 3 bases and 0 bases respectively, with 7 bases between them. Germline-derived CDR1 and CDR2 are SGDLS and YYNGEE. The CDR3 region has the DNA TGTGCCAGCAGCGCCGAGATCTCTGGAAACACCATATATTTT. Translated: CASSAEISGNTIYF.

The chain combines TRBV5-1 with TRBJ1-3; no definite D call. The germline V and J ends were trimmed by 3 bases and 0 bases, with 10 bases remaining between them. Germline CDR1 SGHRS, CDR2 YFSETQ. The CDR3 has 15 amino acids. The CDR3 here is CASSSSGASGNTIYF. CDR3 nucleotide sequence: TGCGCCAGCAGCTCCAGTGGCGCCTCTGGAAACACCATATATTTT.

V gene TRBV28 combines with J gene TRBJ2-1; 13 positions agree with TRBD2. Unmatched junction bases numbered 14, after V lost 4 bases and J lost 5 bases. The CDR3 totals 19 residues. Germline CDR1 MDHEN, CDR2 SYDVKM. The CDR3 region is CASSYADMGLAGWNNEQFF. As DNA, the CDR3 is TGTGCCAGCAGTTATGCCGATATGGGACTAGCGGGATGGAACAATGAGCAGTTCTTC.

The genes are TRBV28 and TRBJ2-7, with D maybe TRBD2 (6 bases). Germline CDR1 and CDR2: MDHEN and SYDVKM. This CDR3 spans 13 amino acids. V lost 6 bases to trimming and J lost 5 bases, with 14 bases between them. Here the CDR3 DNA reads TGTGCCAGCAGCCCCGGGACTGAAAACGAGCAGTACTTC. Translation gives CASSPGTENEQYF. The full variable domain, in which reference TRBV28 and TRBJ2-7 provide the parts outside the CDR3, is DVKVTQSSRYLVKRTGEKVFLECVQDMDHENMFWYRQDPGLGLRLIYFSYDVKMKEKGDIPEGYSVSREKKERFSLILESASTNQTSMYLCASSPGTENEQYFGPGTRLTVT.

The J gene is TRBJ2-7, the V gene TRBV28; 8 bases fit TRBD1. The CDR3 contains 14 residues. Germline values: CDR1 MDHEN, CDR2 SYDVKM. Losses at the gene ends were 3 bases for V and 6 bases for J; bases not matched to a gene: 7. The CDR3 spells CASSFFQGASEQYF. In DNA form, the CDR3 reads TGTGCCAGCAGTTTTTTCCAGGGGGCCTCCGAGCAGTACTTC.

This chain joins TRBV14 and TRBJ2-1; weak D call: TRBD1 (5 bases). V lost 0 bases and J lost 5, with 11 bases in between. The CDR3 extends over 15 amino acids. Germline CDR1 SGHDN, CDR2 FVKESK. The CDR3 region is CASSQEGLGHNEQFF. The CDR3 coding sequence is TGTGCCAGCAGCCAAGAAGGTTTGGGGCACAATGAGCAGTTCTTC.

The chain uses TRBV6-5 and TRBJ1-1, with 9 bases that match TRBD1. This CDR3 comprises 15 residues. Unmatched junction bases numbered 7, after V lost 5 bases and J lost 3 bases. Germline CDR1 reads MNHEY; CDR2 reads SVGAGI. The CDR3 region is CASSVTGGLDTEAFF. The CDR3 bases are TGTGCCAGCAGTGTAACAGGGGGCTTGGACACTGAAGCTTTCTTT.

As to this clone: Other DNA sequences in this specimen translate into the identical CDR3. The chain combines TRBV20-1 with TRBJ2-7; D not resolved. Trimming left V 6 bases short and J 3 bases short, with 9 bases between. Looked up from germline, CDR1 is DFQATT and CDR2 is SNEGSKA (reference sequence). There are 11 residues in the CDR3. The chain's CDR3 is CSAPRGYEQYF. CDR3 bases: TGCAGTGCCCCTCGAGGCTACGAGCAGTACTTC.

The J gene is TRBJ2-3, the V gene TRBV29-1, with 8 bases that match TRBD1. Germline V CDR1 and CDR2: SQVTM, ANQGSEA. This CDR3 has 15 amino acids. V was pared by 7 bases and J by 3 bases, with 12 bases of the junction left unmatched. CDR3 protein: CSARTGMGWTDTQYF. In nucleotides, the CDR3 is TGCAGCGCCCGGACAGGGATGGGTTGGACAGATACGCAGTATTTT.

V gene TRBV7-9 combines with J gene TRBJ2-2; 7 bases fit TRBD2. CDR1 is SEHNR and CDR2 is FQNEAQ in the germline V gene (reference sequence). The J segment lost 5 bases and the V segment lost 7 bases, leaving 10 bases of the junction unmatched. The CDR3 has 15 amino acids. The chain's CDR3 is CASTLETSSTGELFF. The DNA of the CDR3 is TGTGCCAGCACCCTTGAGACTAGCAGTACCGGGGAGCTGTTTTTT. The whole variable domain, remainder taken from reference TRBV7-9 and TRBJ2-2, is DTGVSQNPRHKITKRGQNVTFRCDPISEHNRLYWYRQTLGQGPEFLTYFQNEAQLEKSRLLSDRFSAERPKGSFSTLEIQRTEQGDSAMYLCASTLETSSTGELFFGEGSRLTVL.

The chain joins TRBV5-1 to TRBJ2-7; 9 bases match TRBD1. The CDR3 sequence is 14 residues long. Germline V lookup: CDR1 SGHRS, CDR2 YFSETQ. V lost 3 bases to trimming and J lost 6 bases; unmatched junction nucleotides: 7. The CDR3 loop is CASSSGTGRLEQYF. The CDR3 coding sequence is TGCGCCAGCAGCTCCGGGACAGGGAGGCTCGAGCAGTACTTC.

V gene TRBV6-1 combines with J gene TRBJ2-2; D perhaps matches TRBD2 (5 bases). Trimming pared 6 bases from V and 0 bases from J, leaving 11 bases between. The CDR3 consists of 15 residues. The germline V gene has CDR1 MNHNS and CDR2 SASEGT. Written as DNA, the CDR3 is TGTGCCAGCAGGGCCGCGGGCGCGAACACCGGGGAGCTGTTTTTT. Translated: CASRAAGANTGELFF.

The V gene is TRBV2, the J gene TRBJ2-2; TRBD2 aligns across 7 bases. The CDR3 runs 16 residues. V gave up 7 bases and J gave up 6 bases; unmatched junction bases: 14. Germline V lookup: CDR1 SNHLY, CDR2 FYNNEI. CDR3 DNA: TGTGCCAGCAAGGGAGGGTTTCTGACAAGGGCCGGGGAGCTGTTTTTT. As protein: CASKGGFLTRAGELFF.

This chain connects TRBV7-2 to TRBJ2-1, with unresolved D. Germline V gene sequence: CDR1 SGHTA, CDR2 FQGNSA. V lost 0 bases, J lost 9 bases, and 12 bases lay in between. The CDR3 is made up of 14 amino acids. CDR3: CASSLARIWGEQFF. CDR3 sequence (DNA): TGTGCCAGCAGCTTAGCTAGGATATGGGGTGAGCAGTTCTTC.

The CDR3 coding sequence is TGTGCCAGTACCGACAGGGGGCACCAGCCCCAGCATTTT. Amino acid sequence: CASTDRGHQPQHF. The V call is TRBV19, the J call TRBJ1-5; 10 bases are a match to TRBD1. The CDR3 is 13 amino acids. CDR1 LNHDA and CDR2 SQIVND come from the germline V gene (reference sequence). With 7 bases clipped from V and 7 bases from J, the junction kept 4 bases outside the gene matches. Full variable domain (missing parts from reference TRBV19 and TRBJ1-5): DGGITQSPKYLFRKEGQNVTLSCEQNLNHDAMYWYRQDPGQGLRLIYYSQIVNDFQKGDIAEGYSVSREKKESFPLTVTSAQKNPTAFYLCASTDRGHQPQHFGDGTRLSIL.

This sequence joins TRBV5-1 and TRBJ2-3; 14 positions agree with TRBD2. This CDR3 is 16 amino acids long. The V segment lost 3 bases and the J segment 4 bases; nucleotides outside the gene matches: 4. CDR1 is SGHRS and CDR2 is YFSETQ in the germline V gene. CDR3: CASSSGLAGAPDTQYF. CDR3 sequence (DNA): TGCGCCAGCAGCTCGGGACTAGCGGGAGCCCCAGATACGCAGTATTTT.

V usage is TRBV28 and J usage is TRBJ2-7; tentatively, D is TRBD1 (6 bases). The CDR3 covers 13 residues. Germline V lookup: CDR1 MDHEN, CDR2 SYDVKM. The ends were cut back, 8 bases at V and 4 bases at J, with 15 bases in the middle. The CDR3 reads CASVRDKSYEQYF. The CDR3 DNA reads TGTGCCAGCGTCCGGGACAAGTCATACGAGCAGTACTTC.